This T cell receptor (beta chain) stems from a study of shared clonotypes between healthy human individuals. Using immunoSEQ multiplex PCR, the repertoire was profiled, and TCRdb retains in-frame clones only, with some absent. Of about 500,000 clones in the sample, roughly four fifths are singletons; the top ten hold 12%. The sequencing sample was made of PBMCs. The source is a woman aged 40 to 50 in good health. Some clones in this sample may be carry-over from other donors' samples.

The CDR3 reads CASSSWGTNTEAFF. CDR3 DNA: TGTGCCAGTAGCTCTTGGGGGACGAACACTGAAGCTTTCTTT. The V call is TRBV19, the J call TRBJ1-1, with a tentative D call TRBD1 (5 bases). V was cut by 6 bases and J by 1 base, with 12 bases left in between. Looked up from germline, CDR1 is LNHDA and CDR2 is SQIVND (reference sequence). The length of the CDR3 is 14 residues.